Listed here are 28 T cell receptor beta chains from one sample, sequenced in a study of shared clonotypes between healthy human individuals. Some clones are missing from TCRdb's copy, which holds only in-frame ones; the method was immunoSEQ multiplex PCR. This sample has roughly 500,000 clones, with about 78% found just once. The specimen was PBMCs. These receptors were obtained from a woman aged 40-49 years in good health. Some clones in this sample may be carry-over from other donors' samples.

The J gene is TRBJ1-5, the V gene TRBV19; perhaps TRBD1 as D (5 bases). Between the trimmed V and J ends, which lost 5 bases and 7 bases, there was a span of 21 bases. CDR1 is LNHDA, CDR2 SQIVND, per germline (reference sequence). CDR3 length: 16 residues. The CDR3 nucleotides read TGTGCCAGTAGTCTCCCGGGTTCACCCGAGGGGCAGCCCCAGCATTTT. This gives the protein CASSLPGSPEGQPQHF.

Comments on this clone: In the same sample, other DNA sequences code for this CDR3. The CDR3 nucleotides are TGTGCCAGCTCACCGGGACTAGCGTCAGACTTTACCCAGTACTTC. Its protein is CASSPGLASDFTQYF. The chain joins TRBV18 to TRBJ2-5; 10 bases match TRBD2. V lost 3 bases and J lost 8; bases outside the gene matches: 9. CDR1 and CDR2 (germline): KGHSH, LQKENI. This CDR3 region has 15 residues.

The chain links TRBV30 to TRBJ2-2; no firm D call. CDR1 and CDR2 (germline): GTSNPN, SVGIG (reference sequence). The CDR3 has 14 residues. V lost 0 bases, J lost 5 bases, and 10 bases lay in between. In DNA, the CDR3 is TGTGCCTGGAGTGTAAATCTTGGTACCGGGGAGCTGTTTTTT. Protein product: CAWSVNLGTGELFF. The full variable domain, completed using reference TRBV30 and TRBJ2-2, is SQTIHQWPATLVQPVGSPLSLECTVEGTSNPNLYWYRQAAGRGLQLLFYSVGIGQISSEVPQNLSASRPQDRQFILSSKKLLLSDSGFYLCAWSVNLGTGELFFGEGSRLTVL.

About this clone: This sample includes further DNA sequences coding for the same CDR3. This sequence joins TRBV28 and TRBJ1-2, with D tentatively TRBD1 (5 bases). The CDR3 runs to 12 residues. CDR1 is MDHEN, CDR2 SYDVKM, per germline. The V end was cut by 6 bases, the J end by 5 bases, with 10 bases between. DNA for the CDR3: TGTGCCAGCAGCCAGGGACGGTATGGCTACACCTTC. It translates to CASSQGRYGYTF.

The V gene is TRBV30, the J gene TRBJ2-5, with D possibly matching TRBD2 (5 bases). V was clipped by 4 bases and J by 7 bases, with 25 bases between them. The CDR3 is 16 amino acids. Germline V CDR1 and CDR2: GTSNPN, SVGIG (reference sequence). CDR3 sequence (DNA): TGTGCCTGGAAAGAGGGCTGGTCGAGCTTGGATGTGACCCAGTACTTC. This gives the protein CAWKEGWSSLDVTQYF.

This rearrangement joins TRBV28 to TRBJ1-1; TRBD1 matches 7 bases. V lost 8 bases to trimming and J lost 5 bases; unmatched junction nucleotides: 8. This CDR3 has 13 residues. Germline V gives CDR1 MDHEN, CDR2 SYDVKM. In DNA form, the CDR3 reads TGTGCCAGCGGAGGGGGCGCCGAGACTGAAGCTTTCTTT. Protein product: CASGGGAETEAFF.

The V and J genes are TRBV11-2 and TRBJ2-5; 7 bases match TRBD1. The DNA end favors TRBJ2-7, so the J call may be wrong. Germline CDR1 and CDR2: SGHAT and FQNNGV. CDR3 length: 15 residues. The CDR3 is CASSLDARGIDEQYF. The CDR3, as DNA: TGTGCCAGCAGCTTAGATGCCAGGGGGATCGACGAGCAGTACTTC.

V is TRBV19 and J is TRBJ2-5; D possibly corresponds to TRBD1 (5 bases). This CDR3 spans 14 amino acids. Germline V CDR1 and CDR2: LNHDA, SQIVND (reference sequence). V lost 6 bases, J lost 5 bases, and 16 bases lay in between. CDR3: CASSGSGYPETQYF. Here the CDR3 DNA reads TGTGCCAGTAGCGGATCAGGGTATCCGGAGACCCAGTACTTC. Complete variable domain (other parts from reference TRBV19 and TRBJ2-5): DGGITQSPKYLFRKEGQNVTLSCEQNLNHDAMYWYRQDPGQGLRLIYYSQIVNDFQKGDIAEGYSVSREKKESFPLTVTSAQKNPTAFYLCASSGSGYPETQYFGPGTRLLVL.

This clone was counted only a few times. This sequence joins TRBV5-6 and TRBJ1-3; D may be TRBD1 (5 bases). Germline CDR1 is SGHDT and CDR2 is YYEEEE. This CDR3 spans 12 amino acids. Trimming left V 3 bases short and J 5 bases short, with 6 bases between. CDR3 sequence reads: CASSWDRNTIYF. Here the CDR3 DNA reads TGTGCCAGCAGCTGGGACCGAAACACCATATATTTT. The complete variable domain, with remaining parts taken from reference TRBV5-6 and TRBJ1-3, reads DAGVTQSPTHLIKTRGQQVTLRCSPKSGHDTVSWYQQALGQGPQFIFQYYEEEERQRGNFPDRFSGHQFPNYSSELNVNALLLGDSALYLCASSWDRNTIYFGEGSWLTVV.

The chain employs TRBV5-1 and TRBJ1-1, with a tentative D call TRBD1 (6 bases). V was pared by 4 bases and J by 0 bases, with 16 bases between. The CDR3 totals 16 residues. Germline loops: CDR1 SGHRS, CDR2 YFSETQ. The CDR3 DNA sequence: TGCGCCAGCAGCCGGGACACCGGATTCATGAACACTGAAGCTTTCTTT. It translates to CASSRDTGFMNTEAFF.

The chain joins TRBV12-5 to TRBJ2-3; 8 nucleotides line up with TRBD1. V lost 1 base and J lost 2; bases outside the gene matches: 14. The CDR3 has 19 residues. Germline V CDR1 and CDR2: LGHNT, FRNRAP. The CDR3 DNA follows: TGTGCTAGTGGTTTGGACCGGACAGGGTTCGGCAATTTCACAGATACGCAGTATTTT. It is translated as CASGLDRTGFGNFTDTQYF.

This clone was counted ten times or more. The chain uses TRBV28 and TRBJ1-5; no definite D call. The CDR3 extends over 12 amino acids. Germline V CDR1 and CDR2: MDHEN, SYDVKM. V gave up 8 bases and J gave up 4 bases, with 9 bases separating them. In DNA, the CDR3 is TGTGCCAGCTCGGGGTGGAATCAGCCCCAGCATTTT. It is translated as CASSGWNQPQHF.

Of note for this clone: Given a much more abundant clone one base away, this may be a read error. The V and J genes are TRBV4-1 and TRBJ2-7; possibly TRBD1 or TRBD2 for D (5 bases each). This CDR3 region has 17 residues. Germline loops: CDR1 MGHRA, CDR2 YSYEKL. The CDR3 sequence is CTSSQKPPGTASGEQYF. The CDR3 coding sequence is TGCACCAGCAGCCAAAAACCACCCGGGACGGCCTCAGGCGAGCAGTACTTC.

V is TRBV7-8 and J is TRBJ2-1; D not resolved. CDR1 and CDR2 from the germline V gene are SGHVS and FQNEAQ. The CDR3 consists of 19 residues. Trimming took off 2 bases at V and 1 base at J, with 21 bases between the two ends. CDR3 in DNA: TGTGCCAGCAGCTTACGTAAGTTACAGATAGTGGCGTCCTACAATGAGCAGTTCTTC. This gives the protein CASSLRKLQIVASYNEQFF.

The rearrangement joins TRBV2 to TRBJ1-5; D gene unclear. This CDR3 comprises 14 residues. From germline, CDR1 is SNHLY and CDR2 FYNNEI. Trimming left V 4 bases short and J 2 bases short, with 9 bases between. CDR3 loop: CASSGIAGNQPQHF. CDR3 bases: TGTGCCAGCAGTGGGATTGCGGGCAATCAGCCCCAGCATTTT.

The rearrangement uses TRBV6-5 and TRBJ2-7; no clear D. Germline V gene sequence: CDR1 MNHEY, CDR2 SVGAGI. This CDR3 contains 13 residues. Trimming took off 6 bases at V and 2 bases at J, with 11 bases between the two ends. The CDR3 coding sequence is TGTGCCAGCAGGTCTTTAAGAGCCTACGAGCAGTACTTC. It is translated as CASRSLRAYEQYF.

The chain employs TRBV27 and TRBJ2-7, with TRBD1 matching over 8 bases. There are 13 residues in the CDR3. The junction had 9 bases not matched to a gene; V was cut back by 7 bases and J by 7 bases. The V gene's germline CDR1 is MNHEY and CDR2 SMNVEV (reference sequence). This CDR3 is CASKEDRVGEQYF. In nucleotides, the CDR3 is TGTGCCAGCAAAGAGGACAGGGTCGGAGAGCAGTACTTC.

V and J are TRBV2 and TRBJ1-2; a weak D match, TRBD1 (6 bases). V was clipped by 7 bases and J by 4 bases, with 13 bases between them. In germline, CDR1 is SNHLY, CDR2 FYNNEI. The CDR3 length is 13 residues. The CDR3 DNA follows: TGTGCCAGCACCGCGGACAGATCCTATGGCTACACCTTC. Protein product: CASTADRSYGYTF.

Only one count was recorded for this clone. This sequence joins TRBV28 and TRBJ1-2; 9 nucleotides match TRBD1. The CDR3 is made up of 14 amino acids. Trimming took 6 bases from V and 4 from J; bases not matched to a gene: 6. Germline V CDR1 and CDR2: MDHEN, SYDVKM. CDR3 nucleotides: TGTGCCAGCAGGACACAGGGGGCGCCCTATGGCTACACCTTC. This gives the protein CASRTQGAPYGYTF.

This clone was seen repeatedly, ten times or more. This chain joins TRBV7-2 and TRBJ1-5; no clear D gene. Germline V CDR1 and CDR2: SGHTA, FQGNSA. V was clipped by 4 bases and J by 3 bases, with 7 bases between them. CDR3 size: 13 residues. The CDR3 DNA reads TGTGCCAGCAGCTCCTATTCCAATCAGCCCCAGCATTTT. It specifies CASSSYSNQPQHF.

This chain joins TRBV28 and TRBJ1-1; TRBD1 is a possible D gene (5 bases). V lost 6 bases to trimming and J lost 1 base, with 18 bases between them. Germline-derived CDR1 and CDR2 are MDHEN and SYDVKM. The CDR3 contains 16 residues. CDR3 bases: TGTGCCAGCAGCGAAGTGGTGGGACGGAAGAACACTGAAGCTTTCTTT. This gives the protein CASSEVVGRKNTEAFF.

The V gene is TRBV28, the J gene TRBJ2-7, with 7 bases fitting TRBD1. J was trimmed by 0 bases and V by 7 bases; bases with no gene match: 9. Germline CDR1 is MDHEN and CDR2 is SYDVKM. The CDR3 contains 15 residues. As DNA, the CDR3 is TGTGCCAGCAATCCTGTTGACAGGGACTCCTACGAGCAGTACTTC. This codes for CASNPVDRDSYEQYF.

The rearrangement joins TRBV9 to TRBJ2-1; possibly TRBD2 for D (5 bases). Germline V gene data show CDR1 as SGDLS and CDR2 as YYNGEE. This CDR3 is 11 amino acids long. Trimming cost V 3 bases and J 10 bases, with 8 bases left between them. For the CDR3, the DNA is TGTGCCAGCAGCGCGGGGTGGGAGCAGTTCTTC. Translation gives CASSAGWEQFF.

Regarding this clone: Other DNA sequences in the same sample also yield this CDR3. V usage is TRBV18 and J usage is TRBJ2-5, with 10 bases that match TRBD1. V trimming: 3 bases; J trimming: 3 bases; junction bases outside the gene matches: 1. Germline assignment: CDR1 KGHSH and CDR2 LQKENI. The CDR3 runs to 14 residues. CDR3 amino acids: CASSPGTGEETQYF. CDR3 nucleotide sequence: TGTGCCAGCTCACCTGGGACAGGGGAAGAGACCCAGTACTTC. The entire variable domain, with the rest obtained from reference TRBV18 and TRBJ2-5, is as follows: NAGVMQNPRHLVRRRGQEARLRCSPMKGHSHVYWYRQLPEEGLKFMVYLQKENIIDESGMPKERFSAEFPKEGPSILRIQQVVRGDSAAYFCASSPGTGEETQYFGPGTRLLVL.

The V call is TRBV6-1, the J call TRBJ2-1, with D possibly being TRBD2 (6 bases). V was cut by 8 bases and J by 8 bases, with 22 bases left in between. The germline gives CDR1 MNHNS, CDR2 SASEGT. This CDR3 spans 15 amino acids. CDR3 sequence reads: CASWVADGEADEQFF. The DNA for the CDR3 is TGTGCCAGCTGGGTAGCGGACGGGGAGGCGGATGAGCAGTTCTTC.

This clone was recorded only once. The chain recombines TRBV27 with TRBJ2-3; D is unresolved. Germline CDR1 MNHEY, CDR2 SMNVEV (reference sequence). The ends were cut back, 3 bases at V and 6 bases at J, with 10 bases in the middle. There are 13 residues in the CDR3. The CDR3: CASSLMEYDTQYF. CDR3 in DNA: TGTGCCAGCAGTTTGATGGAATACGATACGCAGTATTTT.

V is TRBV7-9 and J is TRBJ2-3; 9 bases agree with TRBD2. J lost 10 bases, V lost 5 bases, and 13 bases had no gene match. This CDR3 comprises 15 residues. Germline V gives CDR1 SEHNR, CDR2 FQNEAQ (reference sequence). The chain's CDR3 is CASSGGSAGGRAQYF. The CDR3 coding sequence is TGTGCCAGCAGCGGGGGATCAGCGGGAGGCCGCGCGCAGTATTTT.

This clone was found many times. The chain uses TRBV29-1 and TRBJ1-5; TRBD1 is a possible D gene (6 bases). This CDR3 region has 14 residues. From germline, CDR1 is SQVTM and CDR2 ANQGSEA. The V end was cut by 4 bases, the J end by 2 bases, with 12 bases between. In DNA form, the CDR3 reads TGCAGCGTTGGGGTGGGGGGCGGCAATCAGCCCCAGCATTTT. This translates into CSVGVGGGNQPQHF.